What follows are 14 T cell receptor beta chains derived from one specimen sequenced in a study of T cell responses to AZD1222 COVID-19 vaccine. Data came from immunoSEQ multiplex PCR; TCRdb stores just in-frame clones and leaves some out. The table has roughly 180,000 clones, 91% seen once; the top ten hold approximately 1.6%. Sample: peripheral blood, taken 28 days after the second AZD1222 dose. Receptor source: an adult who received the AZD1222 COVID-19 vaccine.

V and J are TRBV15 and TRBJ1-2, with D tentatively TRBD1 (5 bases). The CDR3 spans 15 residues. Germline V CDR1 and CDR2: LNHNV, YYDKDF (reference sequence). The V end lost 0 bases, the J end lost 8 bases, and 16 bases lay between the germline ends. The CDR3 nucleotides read TGTGCCACCAGCAGAGATCGGGGGATTAAAGGCGGCTACACCTTC. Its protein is CATSRDRGIKGGYTF.

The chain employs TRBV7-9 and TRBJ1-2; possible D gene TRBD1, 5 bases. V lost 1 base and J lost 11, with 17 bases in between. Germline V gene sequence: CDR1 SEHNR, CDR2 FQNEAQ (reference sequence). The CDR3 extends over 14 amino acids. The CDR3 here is CASSLVSVAGRYTF. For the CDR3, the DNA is TGTGCCAGCAGCTTAGTATCGGTGGCAGGGAGGTACACCTTC.

The CDR3 nucleotides read TGTGCCAGCAGCTTGGACAGGGGAGGGTCCTACGAGCAGTACTTC. It codes for CASSLDRGGSYEQYF. The chain uses TRBV5-4 and TRBJ2-7; D possibly uses TRBD1 or TRBD2 (7 bases each). Germline V gives CDR1 SGHNT, CDR2 YYREEE (reference sequence). The V end was cut by 0 bases, the J end by 1 base, with 11 bases between. The CDR3 length is 15 residues.

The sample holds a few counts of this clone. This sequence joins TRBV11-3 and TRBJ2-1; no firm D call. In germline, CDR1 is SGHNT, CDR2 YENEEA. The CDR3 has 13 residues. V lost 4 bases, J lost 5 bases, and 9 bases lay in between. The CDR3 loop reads CASSSLVDNEQFF. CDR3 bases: TGTGCCAGCAGCTCTTTAGTGGACAATGAGCAGTTCTTC.

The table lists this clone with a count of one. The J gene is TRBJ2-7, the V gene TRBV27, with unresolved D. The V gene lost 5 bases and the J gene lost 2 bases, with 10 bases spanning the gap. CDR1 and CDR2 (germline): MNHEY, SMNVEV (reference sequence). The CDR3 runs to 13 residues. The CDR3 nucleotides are TGTGCCAGCAGTCGGCACTCTGCCTACGAGCAGTACTTC. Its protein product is CASSRHSAYEQYF.

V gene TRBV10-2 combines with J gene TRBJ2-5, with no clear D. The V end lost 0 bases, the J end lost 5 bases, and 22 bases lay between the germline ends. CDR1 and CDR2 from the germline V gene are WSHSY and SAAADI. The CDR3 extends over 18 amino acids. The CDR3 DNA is TGCGCCAGCAGTGAGTCGTCGAGACTGTCGGCAGTTTTTGAGACCCAGTACTTC. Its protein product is CASSESSRLSAVFETQYF.

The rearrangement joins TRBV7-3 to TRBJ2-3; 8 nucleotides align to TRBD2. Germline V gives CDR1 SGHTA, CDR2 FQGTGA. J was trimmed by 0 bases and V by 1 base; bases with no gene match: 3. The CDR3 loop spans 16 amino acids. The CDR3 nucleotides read TGTGCCAGCAGCTTAATACGGGAGGGGAGCACAGATACGCAGTATTTT. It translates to CASSLIREGSTDTQYF.

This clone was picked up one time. In DNA form, the CDR3 reads TGTGCCATTAGCGGGAGGGCAGGCAAAGAGCAGTTCTTC. Translated, it gives CAISGRAGKEQFF. This chain uses TRBV7-2 with TRBJ2-1, with 11 bases that match TRBD2. V was clipped by 10 bases and J by 10 bases; unmatched bases: 9. Germline CDR1 SGHTA, CDR2 FQGNSA. The CDR3 is 13 amino acids.

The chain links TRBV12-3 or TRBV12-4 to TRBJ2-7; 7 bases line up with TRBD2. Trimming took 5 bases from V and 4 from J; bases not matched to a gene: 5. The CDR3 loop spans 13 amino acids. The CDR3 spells CASSTGSGYEQYF. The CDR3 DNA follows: TGTGCCAGCAGTACCGGTAGCGGGTACGAGCAGTACTTC.

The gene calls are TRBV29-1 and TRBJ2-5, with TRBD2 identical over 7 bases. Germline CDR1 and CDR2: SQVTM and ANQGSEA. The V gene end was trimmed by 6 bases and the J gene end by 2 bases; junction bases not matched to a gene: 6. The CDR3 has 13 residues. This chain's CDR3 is CSVFLAVQETQYF. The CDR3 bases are TGCAGCGTCTTTCTAGCGGTGCAAGAGACCCAGTACTTC.

The CDR3, as DNA: TGTGCCAGCAGCTTGAGGGCGGCGAATTCACCCCTCCACTTT. Protein sequence: CASSLRAANSPLHF. This chain links TRBV5-8 with TRBJ1-6; D remains ambiguous. Trimming removed 1 base at V and 7 bases at J, with 9 bases between. The CDR3 is 14 amino acids. Germline V gives CDR1 SGHTS, CDR2 YDEGEE. The complete variable domain, with remaining parts taken from reference TRBV5-8 and TRBJ1-6, reads EAGVTQSPTHLIKTRGQQATLRCSPISGHTSVYWYQQALGLGLQFLLWYDEGEERNRGNFPPRFSGRQFPNYSSELNVNALELEDSALYLCASSLRAANSPLHFGNGTRLTVT.

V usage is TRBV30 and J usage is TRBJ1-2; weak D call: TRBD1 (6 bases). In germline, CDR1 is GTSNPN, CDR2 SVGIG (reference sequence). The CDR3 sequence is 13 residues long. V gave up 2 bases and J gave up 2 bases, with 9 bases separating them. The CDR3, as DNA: TGTGCCTGGAGTCCACAGGGAAACTATGGCTACACCTTC. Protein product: CAWSPQGNYGYTF. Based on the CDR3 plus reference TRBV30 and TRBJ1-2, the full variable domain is SQTIHQWPATLVQPVGSPLSLECTVEGTSNPNLYWYRQAAGRGLQLLFYSVGIGQISSEVPQNLSASRPQDRQFILSSKKLLLSDSGFYLCAWSPQGNYGYTFGSGTRLTVV.

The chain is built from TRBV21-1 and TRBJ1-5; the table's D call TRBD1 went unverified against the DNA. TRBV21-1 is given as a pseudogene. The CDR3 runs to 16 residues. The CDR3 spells CASSNLDRGQDQPQHF. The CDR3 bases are TGTGCCAGCAGCAACTTAGACAGGGGGCAGGATCAGCCCCAGCATTTT.

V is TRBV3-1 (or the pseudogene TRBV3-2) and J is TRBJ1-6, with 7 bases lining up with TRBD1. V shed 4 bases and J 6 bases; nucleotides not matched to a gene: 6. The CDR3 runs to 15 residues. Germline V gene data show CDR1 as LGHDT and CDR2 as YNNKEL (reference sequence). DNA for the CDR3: TGTGCCAGCAGCCTCTCGTACAGGGGTAATTCACCCCTCCACTTT. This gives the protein CASSLSYRGNSPLHF.